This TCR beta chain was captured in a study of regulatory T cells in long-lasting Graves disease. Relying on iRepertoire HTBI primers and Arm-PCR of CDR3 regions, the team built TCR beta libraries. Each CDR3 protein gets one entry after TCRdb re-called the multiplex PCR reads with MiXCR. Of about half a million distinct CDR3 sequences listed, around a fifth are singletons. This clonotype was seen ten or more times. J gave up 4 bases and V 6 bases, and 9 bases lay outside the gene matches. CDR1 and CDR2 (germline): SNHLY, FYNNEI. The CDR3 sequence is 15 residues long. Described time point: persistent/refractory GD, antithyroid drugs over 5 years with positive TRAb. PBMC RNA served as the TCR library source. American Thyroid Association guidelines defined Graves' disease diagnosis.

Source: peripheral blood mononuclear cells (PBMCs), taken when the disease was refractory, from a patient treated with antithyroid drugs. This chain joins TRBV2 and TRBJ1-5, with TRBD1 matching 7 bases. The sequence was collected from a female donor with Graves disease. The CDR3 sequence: CASRAGTALNQPQHF. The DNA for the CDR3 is TGTGCCAGCAGGGCCGGGACAGCTCTTAATCAGCCCCAGCATTTT.